This T cell receptor beta chain was recovered during a study of T cell changes during pregnancy in multiple sclerosis. Per the germline V gene, CDR1 is SGHVS and CDR2 is FNYEAQ. The CDR3 spans 15 residues. V dropped 5 bases and J dropped 2 bases, with 13 bases sitting between them. Clones were sequenced by immunoSEQ multiplex PCR, and TCRdb holds only the in-frame ones, with some missing. The table includes around 50,000 clones, approximately 92% detected once. This receptor was taken from a female donor with multiple sclerosis, enrolled in a pregnancy study. The chain carries TRBV7-6 and TRBJ1-5; D might be TRBD1 (5 bases). The sequences come from CD8+ T cells from peripheral blood mononuclear cells, collected in the second trimester of pregnancy. CDR3 residues: CASSEYGGGNQPQHF. For the CDR3, the DNA is TGTGCCAGCAGCGAGTACGGGGGGGGCAATCAGCCCCAGCATTTT.